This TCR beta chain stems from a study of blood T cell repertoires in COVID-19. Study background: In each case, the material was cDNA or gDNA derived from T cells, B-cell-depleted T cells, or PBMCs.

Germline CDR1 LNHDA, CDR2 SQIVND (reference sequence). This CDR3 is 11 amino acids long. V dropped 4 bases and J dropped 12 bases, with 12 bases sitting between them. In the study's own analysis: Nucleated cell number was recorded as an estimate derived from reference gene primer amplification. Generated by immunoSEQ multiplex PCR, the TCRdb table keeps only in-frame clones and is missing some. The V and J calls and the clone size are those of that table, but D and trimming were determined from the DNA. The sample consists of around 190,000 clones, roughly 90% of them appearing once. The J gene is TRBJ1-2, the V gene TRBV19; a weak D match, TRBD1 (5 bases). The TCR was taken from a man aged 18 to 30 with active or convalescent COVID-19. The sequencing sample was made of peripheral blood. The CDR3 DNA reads TGTGCCAGTAGTAATAGGGGTGAGAACACCTTC. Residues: CASSNRGENTF.